This TCR beta chain was obtained from a study of chemoradiotherapy in HPV16-positive cancers. About the study: Candidate HPV-specific clones and shared TCR motifs came from two HPV16-positive patients. Study-wide findings and caveats: The functional HPV-specific definition rests on just a couple of HPV16-positive patients.

The CDR3 spans 13 residues. CDR1 is SGHTA and CDR2 is FQGTGA in the germline V gene. Trimming removed 3 bases from V and 4 bases from J, with 8 bases in between. Repertoires were generated with immunoSEQ multiplex PCR, while TCRdb's copy carries only in-frame clones and drops some. In the table there are roughly 5,200 clones, around 78% of which are singletons. Of note for this clone: What it recognizes is unknown.

This sequence was found in a human donor with HPV-associated anogenital cancer. Collection of the sample occurred from a patient who underwent chemoradiotherapy. This chain uses TRBV7-3 with TRBJ2-3; no firm D call. In nucleotides, the CDR3 is TGTGCCAGCAGCTTTGGAAGCCCAGATACGCAGTATTTT. It translates to CASSFGSPDTQYF.